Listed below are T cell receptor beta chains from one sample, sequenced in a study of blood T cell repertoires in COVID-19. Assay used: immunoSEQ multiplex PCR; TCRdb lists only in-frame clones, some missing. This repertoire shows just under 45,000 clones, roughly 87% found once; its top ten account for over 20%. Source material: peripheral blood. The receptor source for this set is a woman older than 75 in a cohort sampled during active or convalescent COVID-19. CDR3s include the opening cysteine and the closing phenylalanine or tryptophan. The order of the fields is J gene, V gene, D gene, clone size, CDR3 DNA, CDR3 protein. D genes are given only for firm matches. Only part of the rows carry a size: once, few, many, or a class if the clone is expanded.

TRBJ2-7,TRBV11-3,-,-,TGTGCCAGCAGTTACAGTCGGTACGAGCAGTACTTC,CASSYSRYEQYF
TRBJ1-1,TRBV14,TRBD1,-,TGTGCCAGCAGACCTACGGGACAGGCAAACCCTGAAGCTTTCTTT,CASRPTGQANPEAFF
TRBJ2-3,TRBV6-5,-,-,TGTGCCAGCAGTTACTCGGGGGCCCTTACAGATACGCAGTATTTT,CASSYSGALTDTQYF
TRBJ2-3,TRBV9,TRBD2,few,TGTGCCAGCAGCACCGGACTAGCGGGAGTCGATACGCAGTATTTT,CASSTGLAGVDTQYF
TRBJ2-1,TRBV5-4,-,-,TGTGCCAGCAGCTCCGGGGTAACGCACAATGAGCAGTTCTTC,CASSSGVTHNEQFF
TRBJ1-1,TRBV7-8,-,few,TGTGCCAGCAAGAAAGGAGCCTCCATGAACACTGAAGCTTTCTTT,CASKKGASMNTEAFF
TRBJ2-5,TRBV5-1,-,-,TGCGCCAGCAGCTTGGATTCGGAGACCCAGTACTTC,CASSLDSETQYF
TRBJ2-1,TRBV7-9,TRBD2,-,TGTGCCAGCAGCAAGGGACTAGCAGAGAATGAGCAGTTCTTC,CASSKGLAENEQFF
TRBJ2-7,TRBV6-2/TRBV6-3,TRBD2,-,TGTGCCAGCAGCCTCAGGTTAGAACTAGCGGACGAGCAGTACTTC,CASSLRLELADEQYF
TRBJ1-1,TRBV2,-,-,TGTGCCAGGGAGGGAGGTTTCTTT,CAREGGFF
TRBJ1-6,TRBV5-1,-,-,TGCGCCAGCAGCCCTGACGGAGATTCACCCCTCCACTTT,CASSPDGDSPLHF
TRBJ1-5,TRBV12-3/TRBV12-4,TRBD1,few,TGTGCCAGCAGTTGGGACAGAAATCAGCCCCAGCATTTT,CASSWDRNQPQHF
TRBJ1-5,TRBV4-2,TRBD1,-,TGTGCCAGCAGCCAATCCGGGACAGGAATCAATCAGCCCCAGCATTTT,CASSQSGTGINQPQHF
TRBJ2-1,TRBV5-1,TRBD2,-,TGCGCCAGCAGCTTTAGCGGGGTGGCTTACAATGAGCAGTTCTTC,CASSFSGVAYNEQFF
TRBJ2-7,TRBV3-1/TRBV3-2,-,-,TGTGCCAGCAGCCAAAGGGGCCCCTACGAGCAGTACTTC,CASSQRGPYEQYF
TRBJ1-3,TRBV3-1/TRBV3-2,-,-,TGTGCCAGCAGCCCTAGTTGGGGCCACTCTGGAAACACCATATATTTT,CASSPSWGHSGNTIYF
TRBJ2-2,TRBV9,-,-,TGTGCCAGCAGCGCGTCCCTCTGGCGGGTGAACACCGGGGAGCTGTTTTTT,CASSASLWRVNTGELFF
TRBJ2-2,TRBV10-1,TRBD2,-,TGCGCCAGCAGTACCGGACTAGGAGGGACCGGGGAGCTGTTTTTT,CASSTGLGGTGELFF
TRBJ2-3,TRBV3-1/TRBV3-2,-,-,TGTGCCAGCAACAGGCGCTCCACAGATACGCAGTATTTT,CASNRRSTDTQYF
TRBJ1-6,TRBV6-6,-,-,TGTGCCAGCAGGGATGCGACAGGCTTTAATTCACCCCTCCACTTT,CASRDATGFNSPLHF
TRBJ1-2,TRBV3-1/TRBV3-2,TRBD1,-,TGTGCCAGCAGCCACGGGGGAGCGACAGGGCATGGCTACACCTTC,CASSHGGATGHGYTF
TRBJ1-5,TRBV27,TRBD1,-,TGTGCCAGCAGTTTGACAGGGGGAGGTCAGCCCCAGCATTTT,CASSLTGGGQPQHF
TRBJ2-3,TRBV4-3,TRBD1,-,TGCGCCAGCAGCCTACAGGGGCCTCCTAGCACAGATACGCAGTATTTT,CASSLQGPPSTDTQYF